This T cell receptor beta chain was sequenced during a study of sequential checkpoint blockade in melanoma. On the study more broadly: First-line arms were nivolumab then ipilimumab, or the reverse, randomized 1:1. After both sequences, patients received maintenance nivolumab.

The trim removed 8 bases at V and 1 base at J, leaving 2 bases unmatched. The CDR3 spans 14 residues. Germline V CDR1 and CDR2: MDHEN, SYDVKM. Data came from immunoSEQ multiplex PCR; TCRdb stores just in-frame clones and leaves some out. The sample includes some 18,000 clones, more than 25% seen only once; the top ten take roughly 7.9%. Treatment described: randomized to nivolumab then ipilimumab (arm A) or the reverse (arm B). The study, taken as a whole, reports: T-cell fraction and clonality followed PD-L1 and CD8+ counts, not mutational load.

In the case of this clone: What it binds is unknown.

The sequence derives from a human donor with melanoma. Sequences were derived from tumor tissue (inferred from file names), sampled from a patient given nivolumab and ipilimumab in sequence. The chain recombines TRBV28 with TRBJ1-5; 10 bases are a match to TRBD1. The CDR3, as DNA: TGTGCCAGCCGACAGGGGGCAAGCAATCAGCCCCAGCATTTT. Encoded protein: CASRQGASNQPQHF. The whole variable domain, remainder taken from reference TRBV28 and TRBJ1-5, is DVKVTQSSRYLVKRTGEKVFLECVQDMDHENMFWYRQDPGLGLRLIYFSYDVKMKEKGDIPEGYSVSREKKERFSLILESASTNQTSMYLCASRQGASNQPQHFGDGTRLSIL.